These T cell receptor beta chains were read from a single sample in a study of T cell repertoires in cytomegalovirus infection. TCRdb itself ran the reads through MiXCR, one entry per CDR3 protein. The table lists around 260,000 distinct CDR3 sequences, over 20% of them singletons. Sample: PBMCs. These receptors all come from a human donor in good health (CMV status not recorded). Some clones in this sample may be carry-over from other donors' samples. CDR3s include the opening cysteine and the closing phenylalanine or tryptophan. A D gene is named only where the DNA matches it firmly. Only some rows state a clone size, as once, few, many or a class for expanded clones.

D	V	size	J	CDR3	DNA
.	TRBV29-1	.	TRBJ1-2	CSVEGMGGGSYGYTF	TGCAGCGTTGAAGGAATGGGGGGAGGATCCTATGGCTACACCTTC
.	TRBV12-3/TRBV12-4	.	TRBJ2-1	CASSFWDFRVNEQFF	TGTGCCAGCAGTTTCTGGGATTTCAGGGTAAATGAGCAGTTCTTC
.	TRBV28	few	TRBJ2-3	CASSPMGHTSTDTQYF	TGTGCCAGCAGCCCCATGGGGCACACTAGCACAGATACGCAGTATTTT
.	TRBV6-5	.	TRBJ2-1	CASSYPGTPNNEQFF	TGTGCCAGCAGTTACCCCGGGACGCCCAACAATGAGCAGTTCTTC
TRBD2	TRBV11-2	.	TRBJ2-1	CASSFSLTSAGNEQFF	TGTGCCAGCAGCTTCTCCTTGACTAGCGCGGGCAATGAGCAGTTCTTC
.	TRBV29-1	few	TRBJ2-7	CSVGPRGQVYEQYF	TGCAGCGTTGGGCCGAGAGGACAAGTGTACGAGCAGTACTTC
TRBD1	TRBV28	many	TRBJ1-6	CASSYRQGANSPLHF	TGTGCCAGCAGTTACCGACAGGGAGCCAATTCACCCCTCCACTTT
TRBD1	TRBV2	once	TRBJ1-6	CASSDGTASNSPLHF	TGTGCCAGCAGTGACGGGACAGCGTCAAATTCACCCCTCCACTTT
.	TRBV7-2	many	TRBJ2-7	CASSLAGSHEQYF	TGTGCCAGCAGCTTAGCCGGGAGCCACGAGCAGTACTTC
TRBD1	TRBV12-3/TRBV12-4	many	TRBJ2-6	CASSPRGPGANVLTF	TGTGCCAGCAGTCCCAGGGGGCCCGGGGCCAACGTCCTGACTTTC
TRBD2	TRBV5-1	few	TRBJ2-3	CASSIAGGYTDTQYF	TGCGCCAGCAGCATAGCGGGGGGGTACACAGATACGCAGTATTTT
.	TRBV28	.	TRBJ1-1	CASSGPWNTEAFF	TGTGCCAGCAGCGGACCCTGGAACACTGAAGCTTTCTTT
.	TRBV12-3/TRBV12-4	few	TRBJ1-2	CASSPTGGNYGYTF	TGTGCCAGCAGTCCGACTGGCGGGAACTATGGCTACACCTTC
.	TRBV10-1	few	TRBJ2-7	CASSGRVGTYEQYF	TGCGCCAGCAGTGGGAGGGTCGGGACCTACGAGCAGTACTTC
.	TRBV5-1	.	TRBJ1-4	CASTVDRINEKLFF	TGCGCCAGCACCGTGGACAGAATTAATGAAAAACTGTTTTTT
.	TRBV20-1	few	TRBJ2-3	CSARLHSGPRGTDTQYF	TGCAGTGCTCGATTACATTCGGGACCCCGTGGCACAGATACGCAGTATTTT
TRBD1	TRBV20-1	.	TRBJ1-4	CSAPDRRGRKLFF	TGCAGTGCCCCGGACAGGAGGGGCCGGAAACTGTTTTTT
.	TRBV5-1	few	TRBJ1-4	CASSPLVQTTNEKLFF	TGCGCCAGCAGCCCGTTAGTCCAAACAACTAATGAAAAACTGTTTTTT
.	TRBV19	many	TRBJ2-1	CASTLPGGRPHEQFF	TGTGCCAGTACCCTCCCGGGTGGCCGACCCCATGAGCAGTTCTTC
.	TRBV7-8	few	TRBJ2-3	CASSLDLVHRTDTQYF	TGTGCCAGCAGCTTAGATTTGGTACACCGCACAGATACGCAGTATTTT
TRBD2	TRBV7-2	many	TRBJ2-3	CASSYSSGKKDTQYF	TGTGCCAGCAGCTATTCTAGCGGGAAGAAAGATACGCAGTATTTT
TRBD2	TRBV20-1	few	TRBJ2-7	CSARGGVVFYEQYF	TGCAGTGCTAGGGGGGGGGTCGTCTTCTACGAGCAGTACTTC
TRBD2	TRBV28	few	TRBJ2-5	CASSPLAGTLETQYF	TGTGCCAGCAGTCCCCTAGCGGGAACGTTAGAGACCCAGTACTTC
.	TRBV28	few	TRBJ2-5	CASESSETQYF	TGTGCCAGCGAGTCGTCTGAGACCCAGTACTTC
.	TRBV27	.	TRBJ2-7	CASTPREGPYEQYF	TGTGCCAGCACCCCGCGAGAGGGCCCCTACGAGCAGTACTTC
TRBD1	TRBV28	.	TRBJ2-5	CASRGPDREAETQYF	TGTGCCAGCAGAGGACCGGACAGGGAGGCAGAGACCCAGTACTTC
.	TRBV29-1	few	TRBJ2-1	CSVEDLTREYNEQFF	TGCAGCGTTGAAGACCTGACTAGGGAGTACAATGAGCAGTTCTTC
.	TRBV6-2/TRBV6-3	few	TRBJ1-5	CASRTRLDNQPQHF	TGTGCCAGCAGGACCCGACTGGACAATCAGCCCCAGCATTTT
.	TRBV6-2/TRBV6-3	.	TRBJ1-1	CASTRAPEGAFF	TGTGCCAGCACCCGGGCCCCCGAGGGAGCTTTCTTT
TRBD1	TRBV7-8	.	TRBJ1-1	CASSELQGANTEAFF	TGTGCCAGCAGCGAATTACAGGGGGCGAACACTGAAGCTTTCTTT
.	TRBV7-2	few	TRBJ2-5	CASSPGLPETQYF	TGTGCCAGCAGCCCGGGACTGCCAGAGACCCAGTACTTC
TRBD2	TRBV5-5	.	TRBJ2-7	CASSPTGLAGRMGYF	TGTGCCAGCAGCCCGACGGGACTAGCGGGGCGAATGGGGTACTTC
TRBD1	TRBV6-5	few	TRBJ1-2	CASSYDPTGLGYTF	TGTGCCAGCAGTTACGACCCGACAGGGCTTGGCTACACCTTC
TRBD1	TRBV11-2	few	TRBJ1-6	CASSLWGRGRDNSPLHF	TGTGCCAGCAGCTTATGGGGCAGGGGGAGAGATAATTCACCCCTCCACTTT
TRBD2	TRBV28	.	TRBJ2-3	CASQLTSGKRTDTQYF	TGTGCCAGTCAATTGACTAGCGGGAAGCGCACAGATACGCAGTATTTT
.	TRBV12-3/TRBV12-4	.	TRBJ2-2	CASRSQVTNTGELFF	TGTGCCAGCCGTTCCCAGGTCACGAACACCGGGGAGCTGTTTTTT
TRBD2	TRBV20-1	.	TRBJ2-5	CSARTSGSGRMETQYF	TGCAGTGCCAGAACAAGTGGTAGCGGGAGAATGGAGACCCAGTACTTC
.	TRBV7-9	few	TRBJ1-1	CASSLLGQGNTEAFF	TGTGCCAGCAGCTTATTGGGCCAGGGGAACACTGAAGCTTTCTTT
.	TRBV11-2	.	TRBJ2-2	CASSPLQATGELFF	TGTGCCAGCAGCCCTCTACAGGCAACCGGGGAGCTGTTTTTT
.	TRBV10-3	.	TRBJ2-7	CAITDSPTSYEQYF	TGTGCCATTACGGACAGCCCAACTTCCTACGAGCAGTACTTC
.	TRBV13	.	TRBJ1-2	CASSLGRGVVVGYTF	TGTGCCAGCAGCTTAGGCCGGGGGGTTGTTGTTGGCTACACCTTC
.	TRBV12-3/TRBV12-4	few	TRBJ2-7	CASSSASREQYF	TGTGCCAGCAGTTCTGCGTCGAGGGAGCAGTACTTC
TRBD2	TRBV25-1	.	TRBJ2-5	CASSEASGRAVETQYF	TGTGCCAGCAGTGAAGCTAGCGGGAGGGCGGTGGAGACCCAGTACTTC
.	TRBV27	few	TRBJ2-1	CASSLETTYNEQFF	TGTGCCAGCAGTTTGGAGACCACCTACAATGAGCAGTTCTTC
.	TRBV20-1	.	TRBJ2-7	CSAHWGSPYEQYF	TGCAGTGCTCATTGGGGGAGCCCCTACGAGCAGTACTTC
.	TRBV19	few	TRBJ1-5	CASSPERGQNYQPQHF	TGTGCCAGTAGTCCGGAACGGGGGCAGAATTATCAGCCCCAGCATTTT
.	TRBV12-3/TRBV12-4	few	TRBJ2-7	CASSLRNGAYEQYF	TGTGCCAGCAGTTTGCGGAACGGGGCCTACGAGCAGTACTTC